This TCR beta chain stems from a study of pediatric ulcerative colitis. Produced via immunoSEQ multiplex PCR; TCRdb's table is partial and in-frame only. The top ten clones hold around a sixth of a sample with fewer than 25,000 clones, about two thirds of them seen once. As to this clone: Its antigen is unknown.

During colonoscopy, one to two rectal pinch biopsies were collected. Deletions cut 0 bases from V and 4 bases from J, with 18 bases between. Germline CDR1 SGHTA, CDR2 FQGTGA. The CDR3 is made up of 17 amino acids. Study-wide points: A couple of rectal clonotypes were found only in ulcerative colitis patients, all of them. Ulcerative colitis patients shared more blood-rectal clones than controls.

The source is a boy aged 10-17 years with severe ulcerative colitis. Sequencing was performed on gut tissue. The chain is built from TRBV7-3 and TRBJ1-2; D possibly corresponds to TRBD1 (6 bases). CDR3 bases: TGTGCCAGCAGCTTAACTGGGGGCCAGAGCCCCGCCTATGGCTACACCTTC. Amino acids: CASSLTGGQSPAYGYTF.